This T cell receptor beta chain was identified during a study of blood T cell repertoires in COVID-19. Study at large: Spain, Italy and the United States supplied samples that represented acute and convalescent COVID-19. PBMCs, B-cell-depleted T cells, or T cells provided the cDNA or gDNA that made up the material.

As processed by the authors: From reference gene primer amplification, estimates of nucleated cell counts were derived. Only in-frame clones appear in the TCRdb table, and some are missing; sequencing was by immunoSEQ multiplex PCR. That table furnishes V, J and clone size, whereas the DNA furnished D and trimming. The data hold over 200,000 clones, with around 89% observed a single time. With V trimmed by 2 bases and J by 2 bases, 11 bases remained unmatched. The V gene's germline CDR1 is MNHEY and CDR2 SVGEGT. This CDR3 has 18 amino acids. This TCR came from a woman between 40 and 50 years old who had recovered from COVID-19. The chain combines TRBV6-2 or TRBV6-3 with TRBJ2-2; 7 nucleotides agree with TRBD1. Sequenced material: peripheral blood. CDR3 loop: CASSYPTGAHINTGELFF. Here the CDR3 DNA reads TGTGCCAGCAGTTACCCTACAGGGGCCCATATTAACACCGGGGAGCTGTTTTTT.